Following are 2 T cell receptor beta chains from one sample sequenced in a study of T cell responses to AZD1222 COVID-19 vaccine. Libraries were prepared by immunoSEQ multiplex PCR; TCRdb keeps only in-frame clonotypes and omits some of them. The sample shows some 97,000 clones, 80% to 90% of them seen only once. Here the sequenced sample was peripheral blood, taken on day 0 of AZD1222 vaccination. Source of these receptors: an adult in good health.

This chain joins TRBV5-1 and TRBJ2-7; D is undetermined. From germline, CDR1 is SGHRS and CDR2 YFSETQ. The CDR3 extends over 14 amino acids. Trimming pared 4 bases from V and 5 bases from J, leaving 16 bases between. CDR3 residues: CASSLDGGRNEQYF. DNA of the CDR3: TGCGCCAGCAGCCTGGACGGTGGTCGGAACGAGCAGTACTTC.

V and J are TRBV7-2 and TRBJ2-3, with D uncertain. V was trimmed by 7 bases and J by 1 base, leaving 15 bases between them. CDR3 length: 15 residues. CDR1 is SGHTA, CDR2 FQGNSA, per germline. The CDR3 sequence is CASKTGPSGTDTQYF. The CDR3 DNA is TGTGCCAGCAAAACGGGCCCCTCCGGCACAGATACGCAGTATTTT.